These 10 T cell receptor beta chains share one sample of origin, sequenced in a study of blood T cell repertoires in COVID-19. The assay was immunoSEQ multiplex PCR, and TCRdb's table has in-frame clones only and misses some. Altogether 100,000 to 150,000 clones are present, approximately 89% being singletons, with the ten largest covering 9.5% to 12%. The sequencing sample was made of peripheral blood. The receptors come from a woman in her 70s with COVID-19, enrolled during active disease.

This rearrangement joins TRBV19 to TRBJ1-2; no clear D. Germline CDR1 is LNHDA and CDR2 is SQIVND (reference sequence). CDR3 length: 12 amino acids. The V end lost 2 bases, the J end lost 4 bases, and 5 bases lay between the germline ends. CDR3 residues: CASSINLYGYTF. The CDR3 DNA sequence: TGTGCCAGTAGTATAAATCTCTATGGCTACACCTTC.

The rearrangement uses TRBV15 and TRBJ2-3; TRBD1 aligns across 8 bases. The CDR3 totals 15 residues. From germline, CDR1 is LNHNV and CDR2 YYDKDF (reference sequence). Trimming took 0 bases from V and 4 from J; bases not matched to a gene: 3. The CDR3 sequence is CATSRDRGPADTQYF. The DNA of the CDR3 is TGTGCCACCAGCAGAGACAGGGGGCCCGCAGATACGCAGTATTTT.

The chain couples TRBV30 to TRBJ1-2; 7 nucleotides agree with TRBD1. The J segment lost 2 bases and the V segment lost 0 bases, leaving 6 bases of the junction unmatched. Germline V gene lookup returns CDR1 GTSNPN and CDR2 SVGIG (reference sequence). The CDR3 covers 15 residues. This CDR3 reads CAWSVRIGGNYGYTF. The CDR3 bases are TGTGCCTGGAGTGTACGAATAGGGGGCAACTATGGCTACACCTTC.

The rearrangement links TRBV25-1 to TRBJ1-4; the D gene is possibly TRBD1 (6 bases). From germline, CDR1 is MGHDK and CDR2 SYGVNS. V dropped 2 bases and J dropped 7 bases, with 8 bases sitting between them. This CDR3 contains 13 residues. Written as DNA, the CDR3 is TGTGCCAGCAGTGAACAGGGGATTGAAAAACTGTTTTTT. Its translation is CASSEQGIEKLFF.

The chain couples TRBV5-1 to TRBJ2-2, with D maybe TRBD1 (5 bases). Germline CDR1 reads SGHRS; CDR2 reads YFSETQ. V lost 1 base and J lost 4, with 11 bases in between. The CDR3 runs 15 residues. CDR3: CASSLLSGATGELFF. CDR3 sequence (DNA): TGCGCCAGCAGCTTGTTGAGTGGGGCCACCGGGGAGCTGTTTTTT. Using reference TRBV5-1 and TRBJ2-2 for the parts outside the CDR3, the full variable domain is KAGVTQTPRYLIKTRGQQVTLSCSPISGHRSVSWYQQTPGQGLQFLFEYFSETQRNKGNFPGRFSGRQFSNSRSEMNVSTLELGDSALYLCASSLLSGATGELFFGEGSRLTVL.

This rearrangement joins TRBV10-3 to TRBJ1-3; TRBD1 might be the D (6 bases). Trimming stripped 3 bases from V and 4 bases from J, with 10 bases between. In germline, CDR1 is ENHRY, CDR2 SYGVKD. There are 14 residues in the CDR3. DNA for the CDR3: TGTGCCATCAGTGACCCAGGGGAAGGAAACACCATATATTTT. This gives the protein CAISDPGEGNTIYF.

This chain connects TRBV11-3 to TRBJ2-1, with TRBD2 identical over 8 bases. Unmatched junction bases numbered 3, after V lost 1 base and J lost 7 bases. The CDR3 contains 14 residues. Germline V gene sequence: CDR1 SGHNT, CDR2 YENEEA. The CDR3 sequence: CASSLAGGSNEQFF. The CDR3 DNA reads TGTGCCAGCAGCTTAGCGGGGGGGAGTAATGAGCAGTTCTTC.

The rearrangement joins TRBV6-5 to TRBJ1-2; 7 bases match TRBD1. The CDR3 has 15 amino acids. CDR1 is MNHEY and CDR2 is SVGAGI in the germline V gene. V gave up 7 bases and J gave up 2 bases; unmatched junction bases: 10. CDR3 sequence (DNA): TGTGCCAGCACTCCCAGACAGGGCCAGAACTATGGCTACACCTTC. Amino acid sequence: CASTPRQGQNYGYTF.

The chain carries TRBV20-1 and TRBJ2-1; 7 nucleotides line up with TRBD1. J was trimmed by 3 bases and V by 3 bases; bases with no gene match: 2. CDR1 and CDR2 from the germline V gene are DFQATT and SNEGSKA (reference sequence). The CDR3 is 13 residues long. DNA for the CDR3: TGCAGTGCTAGTACAGGGGTCTACAATGAGCAGTTCTTC. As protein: CSASTGVYNEQFF.

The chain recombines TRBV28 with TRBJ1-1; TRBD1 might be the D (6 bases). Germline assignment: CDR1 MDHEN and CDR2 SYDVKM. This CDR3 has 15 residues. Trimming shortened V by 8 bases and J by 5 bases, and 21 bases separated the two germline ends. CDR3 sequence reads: CASAPADSLGTEAFF. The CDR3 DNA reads TGTGCCAGCGCCCCGGCGGACAGTCTGGGAACTGAAGCTTTCTTT.